Below are 18 T cell receptor beta chains sequenced from a single sample in a study of beta chain features in type 1 diabetes. Study outcomes and limitations: Patients with Type 1 diabetes showed moderately but significantly shorter TCRB CDR3s in all four CD4+ subsets.

The antigens these receptors bind are not known. Expressed TCRB transcripts were sequenced because the isolated RNA had all been reverse transcribed beforehand. This table comes from immunoSEQ multiplex PCR, and its TCRdb copy is limited to in-frame clones, with some not included. Among approximately 170,000 clones, roughly 60% were seen once, and the ten largest hold about 0.089%. Material: naive CD4+ T cells from blood. The receptors originated from a man younger than 45 with type 1 diabetes.

V gene TRBV7-9 combines with J gene TRBJ2-3, with D possibly TRBD2 on 7 matching bases. The germline V gene encodes CDR1 SEHNR and CDR2 FQNEAQ (reference sequence). There are 14 residues in the CDR3. V shed 3 bases and J shed 6 bases, with 13 bases lying between them. DNA for the CDR3: TGTGCCAGCAGCTTCAGCGGGACAAGTGATACGCAGTATTTT. This gives the protein CASSFSGTSDTQYF.

The V and J genes are TRBV30 and TRBJ1-6; 7 bases fit TRBD1. The V and J ends lost 3 bases and 5 bases, in that order; junction bases with no gene match: 1. The CDR3 consists of 13 residues. Germline lookup yields CDR1 GTSNPN and CDR2 SVGIG (reference sequence). The CDR3 sequence is CAWSTGDNSPLHF. The CDR3 DNA sequence: TGTGCCTGGAGCACAGGGGATAATTCACCCCTCCACTTT.

V and J are TRBV29-1 and TRBJ2-7; 9 nucleotides align to TRBD1. Trimming removed 7 bases from V and 2 bases from J; junction bases left unmatched: 6. The CDR3 consists of 13 residues. CDR1 is SQVTM, CDR2 ANQGSEA, per germline. The CDR3 loop reads CSGKTGGTYEQYF. The CDR3 nucleotides read TGCAGCGGTAAGACAGGGGGTACCTACGAGCAGTACTTC.

This clone was seen a handful of times. V usage is TRBV4-3 and J usage is TRBJ2-3, with D possibly being TRBD1 or TRBD2 (5 bases each). Germline CDR1 LGHNA, CDR2 YSLEER. Trimming removed 1 base at V and 6 bases at J, with 14 bases between. CDR3 length: 15 residues. The CDR3 nucleotides are TGCGCCAGCAGCCAAGTCTATGTGGGACCCGATACGCAGTATTTT. Encoded protein: CASSQVYVGPDTQYF.

The J gene is TRBJ2-3, the V gene TRBV20-1; D not resolved. The CDR3 has 11 amino acids. Germline V CDR1 and CDR2: DFQATT, SNEGSKA (reference sequence). Deletions cut 7 bases from V and 2 bases from J, with 7 bases between. The CDR3 DNA sequence: TGCAGTGGACGGCTCACAGATACGCAGTATTTT. It yields the protein CSGRLTDTQYF.

The table lists this clone with a few counts. This chain joins TRBV28 and TRBJ2-1; perhaps TRBD1 as D (6 bases). Germline CDR1 and CDR2: MDHEN and SYDVKM. V lost 4 bases and J lost 0, with 13 bases in between. This CDR3 has 16 residues. This CDR3 reads CASSSGTLNSYNEQFF. In DNA form, the CDR3 reads TGTGCCAGCAGTTCCGGGACACTCAACTCCTACAATGAGCAGTTCTTC. The complete variable domain, with remaining parts taken from reference TRBV28 and TRBJ2-1, reads DVKVTQSSRYLVKRTGEKVFLECVQDMDHENMFWYRQDPGLGLRLIYFSYDVKMKEKGDIPEGYSVSREKKERFSLILESASTNQTSMYLCASSSGTLNSYNEQFFGPGTRLTVL.

This clone was seen just once. This rearrangement joins TRBV7-9 to TRBJ2-7; perhaps D is TRBD1 or TRBD2 (5 bases each). With 1 base removed from V and 3 bases from J, the gap between germline ends came to 13 bases. Germline V gene lookup returns CDR1 SEHNR and CDR2 FQNEAQ (reference sequence). The CDR3 contains 15 residues. Here the CDR3 DNA reads TGTGCCAGCAGCTTAGATACGGGGCAGGGCTACGAGCAGTACTTC. Its protein product is CASSLDTGQGYEQYF.

V gene TRBV29-1 combines with J gene TRBJ1-1; no firm D call. V was pared by 5 bases and J by 7 bases, with 14 bases between. The CDR3 extends over 12 amino acids. Germline loops: CDR1 SQVTM, CDR2 ANQGSEA. The CDR3, as DNA: TGCAGCGTTCATCCTCCTTGGGGTGAAGCTTTCTTT. It codes for CSVHPPWGEAFF.

This sequence joins TRBV29-1 and TRBJ1-5, with no clear D. V was pared by 5 bases and J by 4 bases, with 12 bases between. Germline loops: CDR1 SQVTM, CDR2 ANQGSEA. The CDR3 totals 13 residues. The CDR3 loop reads CSVRVAWNQPQHF. CDR3 nucleotides: TGCAGCGTTCGGGTAGCTTGGAATCAGCCCCAGCATTTT.

In DNA form, the CDR3 reads TGTGCCGCACGACCTGGACCTTACCGGGAAGAGACCCAGTACTTC. Translated: CAARPGPYREETQYF. The chain recombines TRBV30 with TRBJ2-5; no clear D gene. V dropped 8 bases and J dropped 3 bases, with 22 bases sitting between them. Per the germline V gene, CDR1 is GTSNPN and CDR2 is SVGIG (reference sequence). The CDR3 covers 15 residues.

The genes are TRBV29-1 and TRBJ1-1, with D unclear. Germline V CDR1 and CDR2: SQVTM, ANQGSEA. V was cut by 6 bases and J by 3 bases, with 14 bases left in between. The CDR3 loop spans 13 amino acids. DNA for the CDR3: TGCAGCGTAGACGGGTCTCCGTACACTGAAGCTTTCTTT. It codes for CSVDGSPYTEAFF.

The chain employs TRBV7-2 and TRBJ2-7; TRBD1 matches at 12 bases. The CDR3 length is 16 residues. Germline V lookup: CDR1 SGHTA, CDR2 FQGNSA. After removal of 3 bases from V and 4 bases from J, the junction contained 7 bases not matched to a gene. The CDR3 sequence: CASSFSGTGGGYEQYF. CDR3 sequence (DNA): TGTGCCAGCAGCTTCTCCGGGACAGGGGGCGGGTACGAGCAGTACTTC.

In its sample, this clone was seen a few times. V and J are TRBV2 and TRBJ2-7; 7 bases are a match to TRBD1. CDR3 length equals 13 residues. Per the germline V gene, CDR1 is SNHLY and CDR2 is FYNNEI. V lost 6 bases to trimming and J lost 4 bases; unmatched junction nucleotides: 6. CDR3: CASRPTGKYEQYF. The CDR3, as DNA: TGTGCCAGCAGGCCGACAGGGAAATACGAGCAGTACTTC.

V gene TRBV27 combines with J gene TRBJ2-7, with 10 bases aligning to TRBD1. J lost 6 bases, V lost 5 bases, and 10 bases had no gene match. Germline-derived CDR1 and CDR2 are MNHEY and SMNVEV (reference sequence). The CDR3 consists of 15 residues. CDR3 in DNA: TGTGCCAGCAGTCCACCAGGGACAGGGGCCTCCGAGCAGTACTTC. Its protein product is CASSPPGTGASEQYF.

The CDR3 reads CASSSPGIYEQYF. The CDR3 bases are TGTGCCAGCAGTTCACCAGGTATCTACGAGCAGTACTTC. This chain joins TRBV28 and TRBJ2-7; no clear D gene. V gave up 4 bases and J gave up 3 bases, with 10 bases separating them. The germline gives CDR1 MDHEN, CDR2 SYDVKM. The CDR3 is 13 amino acids.

The chain links TRBV5-6 to TRBJ2-7; no firm D call. The germline gives CDR1 SGHDT, CDR2 YYEEEE. The CDR3 extends over 13 amino acids. Trimming removed 2 bases at V and 2 bases at J, with 8 bases between. The CDR3 sequence is CASSFRSAYEQYF. For the CDR3, the DNA is TGTGCCAGCAGCTTTCGCAGTGCCTACGAGCAGTACTTC. Drawing the rest from reference TRBV5-6 and TRBJ2-7, the complete variable domain is DAGVTQSPTHLIKTRGQQVTLRCSPKSGHDTVSWYQQALGQGPQFIFQYYEEEERQRGNFPDRFSGHQFPNYSSELNVNALLLGDSALYLCASSFRSAYEQYFGPGTRLTVT.

The V and J genes are TRBV30 and TRBJ1-1; D perhaps matches TRBD1 (5 bases). The V end was cut by 0 bases, the J end by 5 bases, with 7 bases between. The CDR3 consists of 12 residues. CDR1 is GTSNPN and CDR2 is SVGIG in the germline V gene (reference sequence). The CDR3 DNA reads as TGTGCCTGGAGTGTAGGGGAGACTGAAGCTTTCTTT. Protein sequence: CAWSVGETEAFF.

V usage is TRBV30 and J usage is TRBJ1-2; 7 bases match TRBD1. J lost 7 bases, V lost 8 bases, and 10 bases had no gene match. The CDR3 covers 12 residues. Germline lookup yields CDR1 GTSNPN and CDR2 SVGIG (reference sequence). Written as DNA, the CDR3 is TGTGCCGGGACAGATACGATCTCTGGCTACACCTTC. Protein: CAGTDTISGYTF.